These T cell receptor beta chains were read from a single sample in a study of human T cells and chemical hapten exposure. From the RACE reads, TCRdb called clonotypes with MiXCR, one entry per CDR3 protein. The table records fewer than 90,000 distinct CDR3 sequences, around 6.7% of them present only once. The sample was whole blood, taken in connection with sensitization to the hapten diphenylcyclopropenone (DPC). Receptors were obtained from a woman in her twenties or thirties with alopecia areata. Some clones in this sample may be carry-over from other donors' samples. Each CDR3 is given without its conserved first and last residue. The D gene is left open where the match is weak.

v_call,d_call,j_call,cdr3_aa
TRBV28,TRBD1,TRBJ1-5,ASRPPGQGAQPQH
TRBV4-1,-,TRBJ1-2,ASSPQQGANYGYT
TRBV30,-,TRBJ2-1,AWSQSYNEQF
TRBV6-1,-,TRBJ1-1,ASSEPWAGANTEAF
TRBV11-3,TRBD2,TRBJ2-3,ASSRTSGGSLGTDTQY
TRBV6-1,TRBD1,TRBJ1-4,ASSEFDRDNEKLF
TRBV7-9,-,TRBJ1-1,ASSFSGVAEAF
TRBV27,-,TRBJ1-6,ASSLGGGGLH
TRBV3-1,TRBD2,TRBJ2-5,ASSQQTSGGRETQY
TRBV30,-,TRBJ2-7,AWSVRLYEQY
TRBV5-6,TRBD2,TRBJ2-3,ASSPPGGASNTQY
TRBV7-3,-,TRBJ1-1,ASSLIGPVAGNTEAF
TRBV3-1,TRBD1,TRBJ2-2,ASSQGGTGRTGELF
TRBV7-8,-,TRBJ1-2,ASSLNGLNYGYT
TRBV20-1,-,TRBJ2-7,SARVDGTYEQY
TRBV3-1,-,TRBJ1-1,ASSEQAMETEAF
TRBV6-6,-,TRBJ1-1,ASRTGLEAF
TRBV11-3,-,TRBJ2-2,ASSSSPTNTGELF
TRBV27,TRBD2,TRBJ2-6,ASTPRLREGTLSGANVLT
TRBV20-1,TRBD1,TRBJ1-5,SASGRGLHQPQH
TRBV7-6,-,TRBJ1-1,ASSWTRNTEAF
TRBV5-1,-,TRBJ1-1,ASSTGHLNTEAF
TRBV6-5,-,TRBJ2-3,ASRQFAGGTDTQY
TRBV3-1,-,TRBJ2-7,ASSAAYEQY
TRBV12-3/TRBV12-4,TRBD1,TRBJ2-7,ARGSDRDLEQY
TRBV6-6,-,TRBJ2-6,ASSPGANVLT
TRBV3-1,-,TRBJ2-7,ASSGGKGSTYEQY
TRBV28,TRBD1,TRBJ1-2,ASSQIWGRYIKQGGGDYGYT
TRBV25-1,-,TRBJ2-7,ASRQGLAEQY
TRBV7-2,-,TRBJ1-6,ASSLGGGPNSPLH
TRBV2,TRBD1,TRBJ1-2,ASREDRGNGYT
TRBV7-2,TRBD1,TRBJ1-5,ASSQGTGNQPQH
TRBV2,-,TRBJ1-6,ASTLGQGSYSPLH
TRBV5-1,TRBD1,TRBJ2-7,ASSFQTGVSEQY
TRBV6-1,TRBD1,TRBJ1-5,ASSEDRPNQPQH
TRBV6-6,-,TRBJ2-3,ASSYLTDADTQY
TRBV21-1,-,TRBJ1-1,ASSHKDRMNTEAF
TRBV21-1,-,TRBJ1-2,ASRETGDDGYT
TRBV3-1,TRBD2,TRBJ2-1,ASSHQPSGGPNNEQF
TRBV7-3,TRBD2,TRBJ2-3,ASSLGTSGDTQY
TRBV6-6,-,TRBJ1-6,ASSSPGNSPLH
TRBV6-5,TRBD1,TRBJ2-7,ASSYSTHRGEGPEQY
TRBV5-1,-,TRBJ2-3,ASSLDSGPLVVSTDTQY
TRBV20-1,-,TRBJ2-3,SSQGPDTQY